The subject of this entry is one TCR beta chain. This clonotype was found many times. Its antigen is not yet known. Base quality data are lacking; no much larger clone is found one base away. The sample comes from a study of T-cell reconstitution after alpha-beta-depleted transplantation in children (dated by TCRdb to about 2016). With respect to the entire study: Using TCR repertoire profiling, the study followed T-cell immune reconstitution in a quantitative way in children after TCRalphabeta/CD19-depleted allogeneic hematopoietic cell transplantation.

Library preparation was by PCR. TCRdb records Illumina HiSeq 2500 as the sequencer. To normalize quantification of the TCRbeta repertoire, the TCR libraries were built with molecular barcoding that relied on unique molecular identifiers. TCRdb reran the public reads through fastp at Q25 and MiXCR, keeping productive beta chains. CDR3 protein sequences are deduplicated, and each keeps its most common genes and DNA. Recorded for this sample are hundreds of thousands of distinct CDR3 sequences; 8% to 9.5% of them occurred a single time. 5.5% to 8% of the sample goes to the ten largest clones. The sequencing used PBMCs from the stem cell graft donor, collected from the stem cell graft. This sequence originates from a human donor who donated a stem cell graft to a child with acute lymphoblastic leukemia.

The DNA reads as follows: TGTGCCAGCAGCGTAGGGACAGGTACCTACGAGCAGTACTTC. Translated, this is CASSVGTGTYEQYF. The receptor chain draws on TRBV9 and TRBJ2-7, with 7 middle bases fitting TRBD1. The germline V gene supplies CDR1 SGDLS and CDR2 YYNGEE. The junction shows trimming of 0 bases on V and 2 bases on J, and the gene matches do not reach 2 bases of it. The CDR3 sequence holds 14 residues, the cysteine and phenylalanine included. Only the CDR3 part of the read is kept: 42 bases, read in frame from the first base.